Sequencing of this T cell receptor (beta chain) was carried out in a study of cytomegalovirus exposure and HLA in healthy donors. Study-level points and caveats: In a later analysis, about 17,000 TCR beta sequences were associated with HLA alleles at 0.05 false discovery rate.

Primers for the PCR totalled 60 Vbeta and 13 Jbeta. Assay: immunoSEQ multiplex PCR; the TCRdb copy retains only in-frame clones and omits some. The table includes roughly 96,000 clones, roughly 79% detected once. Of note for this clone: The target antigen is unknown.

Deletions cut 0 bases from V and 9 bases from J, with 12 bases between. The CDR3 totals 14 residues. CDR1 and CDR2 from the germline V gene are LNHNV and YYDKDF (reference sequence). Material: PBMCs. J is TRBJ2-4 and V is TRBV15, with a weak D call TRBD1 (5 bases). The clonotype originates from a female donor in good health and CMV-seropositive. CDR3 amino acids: CATSRDRQGSIQYF. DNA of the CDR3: TGTGCCACCAGCAGAGATAGGCAGGGAAGCATTCAGTACTTC.